What follows are 26 T cell receptor beta chains derived from one specimen sequenced in a study of T cells in localized non-small cell lung cancer. Clones were sequenced by immunoSEQ multiplex PCR, and TCRdb holds only the in-frame ones, with some missing. The sample consists of 24,000 or so clones, approximately 90% of them appearing once. The specimen comprised peripheral blood, sampled before any cancer treatment. All receptors come from a woman aged 35-75 years with stage I lung adenocarcinoma.

This clone was counted between two and nine times. The rearrangement uses TRBV7-9 and TRBJ1-2, with 8 bases lining up with TRBD1. Losses at the gene ends were 3 bases for V and 4 bases for J; bases not matched to a gene: 7. Germline loops: CDR1 SEHNR, CDR2 FQNEAQ (reference sequence). The CDR3 is 15 amino acids. CDR3 sequence reads: CASSFTGGSGYGYTF. CDR3 nucleotides: TGTGCCAGCAGCTTTACAGGGGGTAGTGGCTATGGCTACACCTTC.

V is TRBV6-5 and J is TRBJ2-2; D is unresolved. Trimming cost V 2 bases and J 1 base, with 8 bases left between them. The germline gives CDR1 MNHEY, CDR2 SVGAGI. The CDR3 spans 15 residues. The CDR3 loop reads CASSYGLGNTGELFF. The CDR3 DNA reads as TGTGCCAGCAGTTACGGGTTAGGGAACACCGGGGAGCTGTTTTTT.

The CDR3 spells CASTKLTQPQHF. Written as DNA, the CDR3 is TGTGCCAGCACGAAATTAACCCAGCCCCAGCATTTT. The V gene is TRBV28, the J gene TRBJ1-5, with D unresolved. The CDR3 is 12 residues long. The V gene's germline CDR1 is MDHEN and CDR2 SYDVKM. V shed 7 bases and J shed 7 bases, with 11 bases lying between them.

The V and J genes are TRBV11-2 and TRBJ2-7; D uncertain. The CDR3 is made up of 11 amino acids. V was trimmed by 1 base and J by 5 bases, leaving 3 bases between them. Germline V CDR1 and CDR2: SGHAT, FQNNGV. The CDR3 sequence: CASSLGHEQYF. DNA of the CDR3: TGTGCCAGCAGCTTAGGACACGAGCAGTACTTC.

This clone has just one count. The chain carries TRBV5-1 and TRBJ2-1; 12 bases line up with TRBD2. This CDR3 has 17 residues. CDR1 and CDR2 from the germline V gene are SGHRS and YFSETQ. V lost 4 bases and J lost 8; bases outside the gene matches: 13. CDR3 sequence: CASSPTPTSGSADEQFF. DNA of the CDR3: TGCGCCAGCAGCCCGACCCCGACTAGCGGGAGTGCGGATGAGCAGTTCTTC.

This clone was picked up a small number of times. The chain joins TRBV7-2 to TRBJ1-2; D unresolved. The CDR3 runs to 13 residues. Between the trimmed V and J ends, which lost 6 bases and 8 bases, there was a span of 16 bases. Germline lookup yields CDR1 SGHTA and CDR2 FQGNSA. This chain's CDR3 is CASSIQGGVGYTF. The CDR3 DNA is TGTGCCAGCAGTATCCAAGGCGGGGTAGGCTACACCTTC.

The chain carries TRBV5-1 and TRBJ2-5; D is ambiguous. CDR1 is SGHRS and CDR2 is YFSETQ in the germline V gene. The CDR3 sequence is 13 residues long. Trimming left V 4 bases short and J 5 bases short, with 12 bases between. The CDR3 reads CASSLPGSETQYF. The CDR3 bases are TGCGCCAGCAGCCTCCCTGGCAGCGAGACCCAGTACTTC.

The chain joins TRBV7-2 to TRBJ1-1; maybe TRBD1 (5 bases). CDR1 is SGHTA and CDR2 is FQGNSA in the germline V gene. The V gene lost 5 bases and the J gene lost 4 bases, with 11 bases spanning the gap. This CDR3 spans 13 amino acids. Here the CDR3 DNA reads TGTGCCAGCAGCCCACTTAGGGGCACTGAAGCTTTCTTT. Protein product: CASSPLRGTEAFF.

A single count supports this clone. The V gene is TRBV6-1, the J gene TRBJ2-3; a possible D gene is TRBD2 (5 bases). The CDR3 sequence is 13 residues long. Trimming took off 3 bases at V and 6 bases at J, with 10 bases between the two ends. Germline CDR1 and CDR2: MNHNS and SASEGT. CDR3 bases: TGTGCCAGCAGTGACGGGGTTGTGGATACGCAGTATTTT. Protein product: CASSDGVVDTQYF.

This clone was seen a single time. The chain combines TRBV7-9 with TRBJ2-7, with D unclear. The ends were cut back, 6 bases at V and 1 base at J, with 13 bases in the middle. CDR1 SEHNR and CDR2 FQNEAQ come from the germline V gene (reference sequence). The CDR3 consists of 14 residues. The DNA of the CDR3 is TGTGCCAGCAGTTTCGCCGCGCTGTCCTACGAGCAGTACTTC. It specifies CASSFAALSYEQYF.

The chain combines TRBV7-9 with TRBJ1-2; D is uncertain. Germline V gene lookup returns CDR1 SEHNR and CDR2 FQNEAQ (reference sequence). The CDR3 has 13 amino acids. V lost 1 base to trimming and J lost 4 bases, with 7 bases between them. CDR3 DNA sequence: TGTGCCAGCAGCTTAGAGGGTGGCTATGGCTACACCTTC. Residues: CASSLEGGYGYTF.

The rearrangement joins TRBV19 to TRBJ1-2, with TRBD1 as a possible D gene (5 bases). Germline V gene lookup returns CDR1 LNHDA and CDR2 SQIVND (reference sequence). This CDR3 is built from 12 residues. Trimming took off 7 bases at V and 4 bases at J, with 10 bases between the two ends. The DNA for the CDR3 is TGTGCCAGTAATCAGGGTGGCTATGGCTACACCTTC. As protein: CASNQGGYGYTF.

V is TRBV13 and J is TRBJ2-7; no definite D call. Germline CDR1 reads PRHDT; CDR2 reads FYEKMQ (reference sequence). With 5 bases removed from V and 0 bases from J, the gap between germline ends came to 11 bases. The CDR3 sequence is 14 residues long. CDR3 nucleotide sequence: TGTGCCAGCAGCCCCTCTGGCCCCTCCTACGAGCAGTACTTC. Amino acids: CASSPSGPSYEQYF.

This clone was recorded once. The chain uses TRBV5-1 and TRBJ2-7; D may match TRBD1 or TRBD2 (5 bases each). This CDR3 is 13 amino acids long. V was pared by 5 bases and J by 6 bases, with 15 bases between. From germline, CDR1 is SGHRS and CDR2 YFSETQ. The CDR3 here is CASRRDPVFEQYF. The CDR3 DNA is TGCGCCAGCAGAAGGGACCCGGTCTTCGAGCAGTACTTC.

The chain joins TRBV19 to TRBJ2-1, with 11 bases lining up with TRBD2. The germline CDR1 and CDR2 sequences are LNHDA and SQIVND (reference sequence). This CDR3 has 15 residues. V was clipped by 4 bases and J by 2 bases; unmatched bases: 1. DNA of the CDR3: TGTGCCAGTAGTAGACTAGCGGGACCCTACAATGAGCAGTTCTTC. This sequence encodes CASSRLAGPYNEQFF.

The chain employs TRBV7-9 and TRBJ1-1; unclear D gene. The CDR3 extends over 13 amino acids. Looked up from germline, CDR1 is SEHNR and CDR2 is FQNEAQ (reference sequence). Trimming shortened V by 6 bases and J by 0 bases, and 8 bases separated the two germline ends. The CDR3 reads CASRTGLNTEAFF. Here the CDR3 DNA reads TGTGCCAGCAGAACGGGCCTGAACACTGAAGCTTTCTTT.

This clone was seen a handful of times. This chain connects TRBV28 to TRBJ1-1; perhaps TRBD1 as D (5 bases). V lost 2 bases and J lost 1, with 14 bases in between. The CDR3 spans 16 residues. In germline, CDR1 is MDHEN, CDR2 SYDVKM. The chain's CDR3 is CASSLIRGRPNTEAFF. In DNA form, the CDR3 reads TGTGCCAGCAGTTTAATTAGGGGCCGGCCGAACACTGAAGCTTTCTTT.

V is TRBV9 and J is TRBJ1-1; D gene unclear. The CDR3 covers 14 residues. V shed 0 bases and J shed 1 base, with 7 bases lying between them. Germline-derived CDR1 and CDR2 are SGDLS and YYNGEE. For the CDR3, the DNA is TGTGCCAGCAGCGTAGAAAGGTCGAACACTGAAGCTTTCTTT. As protein: CASSVERSNTEAFF.

V gene TRBV5-6 combines with J gene TRBJ2-6; TRBD1 agrees at 8 bases. With 4 bases clipped from V and 0 bases from J, the junction kept 9 bases outside the gene matches. The CDR3 is 18 residues long. Germline V gene data show CDR1 as SGHDT and CDR2 as YYEEEE. CDR3 sequence reads: CASSEAGTGISGANVLTF. The CDR3 bases are TGTGCCAGCAGCGAGGCCGGGACAGGTATCTCTGGGGCCAACGTCCTGACTTTC.

As for this clone: At one end, the junction sequence differs from germline, possibly due to a read error. The chain combines TRBV7-7 with TRBJ2-7, with TRBD1 as a possible D gene (5 bases). Germline V gene sequence: CDR1 SSHAT, CDR2 FNYEAQ (reference sequence). The CDR3 contains 15 residues. The CDR3 sequence is CASSLGAGPLYEQYF. The CDR3 DNA is TGTGCTAGCAGCTTAGGGGCAGGCCCCCTCTACGAGCAGTACTTC.

The V call is TRBV19, the J call TRBJ1-2; D call uncertain. CDR3 length: 11 residues. The germline V and J ends were trimmed by 3 bases and 8 bases, with 7 bases remaining between them. The germline V gene encodes CDR1 LNHDA and CDR2 SQIVND (reference sequence). The CDR3 is CASSIRGGYTF. In DNA form, the CDR3 reads TGTGCCAGTAGTATCCGAGGCGGCTACACCTTC.

The CDR3 loop reads CASSQGRPGELFF. The CDR3 region has the DNA TGCGCCAGCAGCCAAGGGCGCCCCGGGGAGCTGTTTTTT. The V and J genes are TRBV4-3 and TRBJ2-2; D gene ambiguous. V lost 1 base to trimming and J lost 6 bases, with 6 bases between them. Germline-derived CDR1 and CDR2 are LGHNA and YSLEER. The CDR3 is 13 residues long.

The chain recombines TRBV19 with TRBJ1-1; D gene ambiguous. The germline V gene encodes CDR1 LNHDA and CDR2 SQIVND (reference sequence). The CDR3 is 17 residues long. The germline V and J ends were trimmed by 5 bases and 4 bases, with 23 bases remaining between them. The CDR3 region has the DNA TGTGCCAGTAGTTCTCCATCCCAAGTGGTAGGAAGCACTGAAGCTTTCTTT. It is translated as CASSSPSQVVGSTEAFF.

This sequence joins TRBV28 and TRBJ1-5; no definite D call. This CDR3 has 14 amino acids. Germline V lookup: CDR1 MDHEN, CDR2 SYDVKM. The germline V and J ends were trimmed by 6 bases and 8 bases, with 17 bases remaining between them. CDR3 coding DNA: TGTGCCAGCAGCCCCGCCGGAGGTAGCAAGCCCCAGCATTTT. Amino acid sequence: CASSPAGGSKPQHF.

This chain links TRBV21-1 with TRBJ1-1. TRBV21-1 is described as a pseudogene. The CDR3 is 14 amino acids. The chain's CDR3 is CASSSEGPSTEAFF. The CDR3 DNA sequence: TGTGCCAGCAGCAGTGAGGGACCGAGCACTGAAGCTTTCTTT.

The chain has TRBV7-9 and TRBJ2-5; no firm D call. The germline gives CDR1 SEHNR, CDR2 FQNEAQ (reference sequence). The CDR3 is 14 residues long. Trimming removed 4 bases at V and 2 bases at J, with 11 bases between. CDR3 nucleotides: TGTGCCAGCAGCTCCTTAGTGATGCAAGAGACCCAGTACTTC. Residues: CASSSLVMQETQYF.